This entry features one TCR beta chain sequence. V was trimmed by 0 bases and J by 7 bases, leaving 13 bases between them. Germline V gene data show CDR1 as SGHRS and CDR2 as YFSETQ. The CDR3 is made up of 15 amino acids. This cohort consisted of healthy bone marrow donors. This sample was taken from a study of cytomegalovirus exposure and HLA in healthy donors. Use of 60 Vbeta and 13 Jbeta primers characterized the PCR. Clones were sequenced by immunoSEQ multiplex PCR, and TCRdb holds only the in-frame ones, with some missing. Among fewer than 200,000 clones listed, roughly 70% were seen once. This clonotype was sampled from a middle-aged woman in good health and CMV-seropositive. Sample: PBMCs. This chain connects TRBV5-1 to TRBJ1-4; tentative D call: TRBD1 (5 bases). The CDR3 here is CASSLAVGGSEKLFF. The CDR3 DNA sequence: TGCGCCAGCAGCTTGGCCGTCGGGGGATCTGAAAAACTGTTTTTT.